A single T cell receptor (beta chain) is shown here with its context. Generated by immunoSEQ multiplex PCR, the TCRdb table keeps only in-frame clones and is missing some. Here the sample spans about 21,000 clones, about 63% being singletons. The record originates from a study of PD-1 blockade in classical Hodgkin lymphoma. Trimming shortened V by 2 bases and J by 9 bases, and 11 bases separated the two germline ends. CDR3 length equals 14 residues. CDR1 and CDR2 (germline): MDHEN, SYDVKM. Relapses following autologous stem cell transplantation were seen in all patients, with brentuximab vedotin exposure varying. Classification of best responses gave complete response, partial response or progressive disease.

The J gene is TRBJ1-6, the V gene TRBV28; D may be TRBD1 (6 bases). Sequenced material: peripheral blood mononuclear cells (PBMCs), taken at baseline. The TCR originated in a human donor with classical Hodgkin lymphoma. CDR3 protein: CASSLNEDSSPLHF. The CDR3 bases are TGTGCCAGCAGTTTAAATGAGGACAGTTCACCCCTCCACTTT.